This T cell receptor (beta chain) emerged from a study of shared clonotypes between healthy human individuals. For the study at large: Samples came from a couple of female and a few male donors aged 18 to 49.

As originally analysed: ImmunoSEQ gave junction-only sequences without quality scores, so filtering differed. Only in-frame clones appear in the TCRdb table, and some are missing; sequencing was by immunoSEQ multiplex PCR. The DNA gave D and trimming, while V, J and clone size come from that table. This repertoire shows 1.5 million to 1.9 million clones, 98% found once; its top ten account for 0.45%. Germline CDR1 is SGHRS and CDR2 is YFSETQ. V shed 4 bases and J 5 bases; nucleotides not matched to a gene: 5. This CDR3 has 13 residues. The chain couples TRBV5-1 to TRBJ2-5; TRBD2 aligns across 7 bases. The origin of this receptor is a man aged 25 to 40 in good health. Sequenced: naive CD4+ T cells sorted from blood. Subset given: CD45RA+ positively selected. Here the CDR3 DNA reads TGCGCCAGCAGCCCGACTAGCCAGGAGACCCAGTACTTC. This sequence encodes CASSPTSQETQYF.